This T cell receptor beta chain comes out of a study of cytomegalovirus exposure and HLA in healthy donors. With respect to this clone: Antigen specificity is unknown.

The PCR used 60 Vbeta and 13 Jbeta primers. Using immunoSEQ multiplex PCR, the repertoire was profiled, and TCRdb retains in-frame clones only, with some absent. The top ten clones hold 1.5% to 2% of a sample with 100,000 to 120,000 clones, more than 75% of them seen once. Study-level results: Immune exposure information comprised only CMV serostatus.

The germline V gene has CDR1 MNHEY and CDR2 SVGAGI. With 2 bases clipped from V and 6 bases from J, the junction kept 3 bases outside the gene matches. This CDR3 has 16 amino acids. The sample comprised PBMCs. The chain links TRBV6-5 to TRBJ2-3, with TRBD2 identical over 15 bases. The sequence came from a middle-aged man in good health and CMV-seronegative. CDR3 in amino acids: CASSYGLAGGRDTQYF. CDR3 in DNA: TGTGCCAGCAGTTACGGACTAGCGGGGGGGCGGGATACGCAGTATTTT.